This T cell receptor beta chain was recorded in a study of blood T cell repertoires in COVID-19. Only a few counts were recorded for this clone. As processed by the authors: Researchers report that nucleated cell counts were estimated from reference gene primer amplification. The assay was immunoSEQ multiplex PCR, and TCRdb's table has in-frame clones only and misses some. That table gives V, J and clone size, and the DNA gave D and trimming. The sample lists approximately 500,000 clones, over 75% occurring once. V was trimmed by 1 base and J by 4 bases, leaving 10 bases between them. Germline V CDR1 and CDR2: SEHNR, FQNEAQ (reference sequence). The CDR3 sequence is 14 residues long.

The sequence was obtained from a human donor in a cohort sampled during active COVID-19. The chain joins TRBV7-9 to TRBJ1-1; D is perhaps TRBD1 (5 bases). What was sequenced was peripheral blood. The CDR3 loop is CASSLGRQTTEAFF. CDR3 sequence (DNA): TGTGCCAGCAGCTTAGGGAGACAGACCACTGAAGCTTTCTTT.